Each of the 27 T cell receptor beta chains below was sequenced from the same sample in a study of human T cells and chemical hapten exposure. Documented time point: pre-sensitization, week 0. Treatment specified: therapeutic diphenylcyclopropenone sensitization with weekly scalp DPC. TCRdb ran MiXCR on the RACE reads and lists one entry per CDR3 protein. Counted here are a few hundred thousand distinct CDR3 sequences, approximately 7.5% occurring once; the ten biggest clones make up 1.2%. The specimen was whole blood, collected in connection with sensitization to the hapten diphenylcyclopropenone (DPC). The receptors shown here come from a man between 18 and 35 years old with alopecia areata. Some clones in this sample may be carry-over from other donors' samples.

This clonotype was seen a handful of times. The rearrangement uses TRBV6-2 or TRBV6-3 and TRBJ2-7; TRBD1 matches 7 bases. Germline V gene sequence: CDR1 MNHEY, CDR2 SVGEGT. CDR3 length equals 16 residues. J was trimmed by 7 bases and V by 6 bases; bases with no gene match: 18. CDR3 sequence reads: CASSRTRQGFSREQYF. DNA of the CDR3: TGTGCCAGCAGCCGCACCCGACAGGGATTCTCGAGGGAGCAGTACTTC.

This clonotype was seen ten or more times. The chain combines TRBV7-2 with TRBJ1-2; no firm D call. With 5 bases removed from V and 3 bases from J, the gap between germline ends came to 16 bases. This CDR3 region has 15 residues. The germline CDR1 and CDR2 sequences are SGHTA and FQGNSA. In DNA, the CDR3 is TGTGCCAGCAGCCATCGGCCTGAAGAGGACTATGGCTACACCTTC. Its translation: CASSHRPEEDYGYTF.

This clonotype was picked up many times. The chain employs TRBV3-1 and TRBJ1-1; D possibly corresponds to TRBD1 (5 bases). Deletions cut 1 base from V and 0 bases from J, with 15 bases between. The CDR3 runs 17 residues. Per germline, CDR1 LGHDT and CDR2 YNNKEL (reference sequence). The CDR3 loop is CASSQVARESLNTEAFF. The CDR3 DNA reads TGTGCCAGCAGCCAAGTCGCCAGGGAGAGTTTGAACACTGAAGCTTTCTTT.

The sample holds many counts of this clonotype. V is TRBV29-1 and J is TRBJ2-3; 7 bases match TRBD1. The germline CDR1 and CDR2 sequences are SQVTM and ANQGSEA. J gave up 6 bases and V 4 bases, and 7 bases lay outside the gene matches. This CDR3 is built from 13 residues. CDR3 sequence reads: CSVGDRAMDTQYF. The CDR3 bases are TGCAGCGTTGGCGACAGGGCCATGGATACGCAGTATTTT.

This clonotype was detected ten times or more. The chain combines TRBV9 with TRBJ2-2, with a weak D call TRBD1 (5 bases). V lost 0 bases and J 3 bases, leaving 6 bases between the germline ends. Germline assignment: CDR1 SGDLS and CDR2 YYNGEE. This CDR3 spans 14 amino acids. CDR3 loop: CASSVGQHTGELFF. CDR3 nucleotides: TGTGCCAGCAGCGTAGGACAGCACACCGGGGAGCTGTTTTTT.

The chain links TRBV4-3 to TRBJ1-5; TRBD1 aligns across 7 bases. Germline values: CDR1 LGHNA, CDR2 YSLEER. This CDR3 comprises 16 residues. The V and J ends lost 1 base and 3 bases, in that order; junction bases with no gene match: 6. In DNA form, the CDR3 reads TGCGCCAGCAGCCAAGGGAACAGGGGCAACAATCAGCCCCAGCATTTT. The encoded protein is CASSQGNRGNNQPQHF.

This clonotype was found many times. The gene calls are TRBV5-1 and TRBJ1-1; D uncertain. The CDR3 covers 16 residues. The V and J ends lost 4 bases and 1 base respectively, with 17 bases between them. Germline V gene lookup returns CDR1 SGHRS and CDR2 YFSETQ. CDR3 sequence reads: CASSLIRAGWNTEAFF. CDR3 in DNA: TGCGCCAGCAGCCTCATTCGGGCAGGTTGGAACACTGAAGCTTTCTTT.

The chain has TRBV9 and TRBJ2-5; 11 nucleotides line up with TRBD1. The CDR3 extends over 19 amino acids. The V gene's germline CDR1 is SGDLS and CDR2 YYNGEE. With V trimmed by 3 bases and J by 1 base, 14 bases remained unmatched. The CDR3 here is CASSATQLPGQGVQETQYF. The CDR3 DNA reads as TGTGCCAGCAGCGCCACCCAACTACCGGGACAGGGGGTCCAAGAGACCCAGTACTTC.

This clonotype was detected ten times or more. One junction end disagrees with the germline gene, perhaps due to a read error. V and J are TRBV29-1 and TRBJ2-5; D gene ambiguous. This CDR3 spans 10 amino acids. Germline V CDR1 and CDR2: SQVTM, ANQGSEA. CDR3 DNA sequence: TGCAGCGTAGAAGAAGAGACCCAGTACTTC. Translation gives CSVEEETQYF.

The J gene is TRBJ2-2, the V gene TRBV24-1; 7 nucleotides line up with TRBD2. The V gene's germline CDR1 is KGHDR and CDR2 SFDVKD. V trimming: 4 bases; J trimming: 3 bases; junction bases outside the gene matches: 22. The CDR3 length is 21 residues. The CDR3 nucleotides are TGTGCCACCAGTGACCGCACCCTGGCGGGGGTTCTTCGGCCGTACACCGGGGAGCTGTTTTTT. Encoded protein: CATSDRTLAGVLRPYTGELFF.

The rearrangement uses TRBV18 and TRBJ2-5; 8 bases line up with TRBD1. From germline, CDR1 is KGHSH and CDR2 LQKENI. Trimming cost V 3 bases and J 3 bases; bases outside gene matches: 3. The CDR3 sequence is 14 residues long. CDR3 sequence (DNA): TGTGCCAGCTCACCCCCGACAGGGGAAGAGACCCAGTACTTC. This gives the protein CASSPPTGEETQYF.

This clonotype was seen a few times. V is TRBV6-2 or TRBV6-3 and J is TRBJ2-7; D is perhaps TRBD2 (5 bases). Germline loops: CDR1 MNHEY, CDR2 SVGEGT. V was trimmed by 4 bases and J by 4 bases, leaving 11 bases between them. The CDR3 has 13 amino acids. The CDR3 sequence: CASSSPGIYEQYF. The CDR3 DNA reads as TGTGCCAGCAGTTCCCCGGGAATATACGAGCAGTACTTC.

This clonotype has just a few counts. The chain employs TRBV6-5 and TRBJ1-6; 8 bases are a match to TRBD1. The CDR3 is 15 residues long. The V and J ends lost 1 base and 10 bases, in that order; junction bases with no gene match: 6. Germline V gene sequence: CDR1 MNHEY, CDR2 SVGAGI. CDR3 coding DNA: TGTGCCAGCAGTTACTTTGGACAGGGTCGGTCACCCCTCCACTTT. Translating it yields CASSYFGQGRSPLHF.

This clonotype was seen a few times. V and J are TRBV11-2 and TRBJ2-7; the match to TRBD2 covers 13 bases. The junction had 8 bases not matched to a gene; V was cut back by 4 bases and J by 2 bases. This CDR3 spans 17 amino acids. Germline values: CDR1 SGHAT, CDR2 FQNNGV. The CDR3 nucleotides are TGTGCCAGCAGCTATTTACCGGGACTAGCGGGAACCTACGAGCAGTACTTC. Translated: CASSYLPGLAGTYEQYF.

CDR3 sequence: CASSLDRAGHQPQHF. As DNA, the CDR3 is TGTGCCAGCAGTCTGGACAGGGCTGGCCATCAGCCCCAGCATTTT. This chain connects TRBV6-5 to TRBJ1-5; 8 bases are shared with TRBD1. V gave up 5 bases and J gave up 5 bases; unmatched junction bases: 8. This CDR3 has 15 amino acids. The germline V gene encodes CDR1 MNHEY and CDR2 SVGAGI.

The chain carries TRBV29-1 and TRBJ1-2; 8 bases agree with TRBD1. V lost 6 bases, J lost 5 bases, and 17 bases stayed unmatched. The CDR3 spans 16 residues. CDR1 and CDR2 from the germline V gene are SQVTM and ANQGSEA. CDR3 sequence (DNA): TGCAGCGTCACCCCTGGGGGGACAGGAGGGCGGTATGGCTACACCTTC. Translation: CSVTPGGTGGRYGYTF.

CDR3 coding DNA: TGTGCCAGCAGCCAAACCTTGGTTTACGAGCAGTACTTC. Amino acids: CASSQTLVYEQYF. The chain is built from TRBV11-2 and TRBJ2-7, with unresolved D. The germline V gene has CDR1 SGHAT and CDR2 FQNNGV. V lost 5 bases to trimming and J lost 4 bases, with 12 bases between them. CDR3 length equals 13 residues.

The rearrangement links TRBV7-9 to TRBJ1-1, with D possibly matching TRBD1 (5 bases). The CDR3 extends over 15 amino acids. Trimming stripped 5 bases from V and 5 bases from J, with 18 bases between. Germline loops: CDR1 SEHNR, CDR2 FQNEAQ (reference sequence). The CDR3 DNA reads as TGTGCCAGCAGCGGCCCCCCAGGGATAGTAACTGAAGCTTTCTTT. Translated, it gives CASSGPPGIVTEAFF.

The rearrangement joins TRBV7-6 to TRBJ2-5; 7 bases line up with TRBD2. CDR1 is SGHVS and CDR2 is FNYEAQ in the germline V gene. The CDR3 runs 14 residues. V shed 6 bases and J 5 bases; nucleotides not matched to a gene: 9. DNA for the CDR3: TGTGCCAGCAGACGACAGCCCGGGGGGGAGACCCAGTACTTC. Translation: CASRRQPGGETQYF.

The J gene is TRBJ1-1, the V gene TRBV20-1, with TRBD1 matching over 7 bases. From germline, CDR1 is DFQATT and CDR2 SNEGSKA (reference sequence). This CDR3 is built from 14 residues. V dropped 2 bases and J dropped 0; count of bases not matched to a gene: 3. The CDR3 DNA sequence: TGCAGTGCTAGAAGGGGGACAGTGAACACTGAAGCTTTCTTT. Amino acid sequence: CSARRGTVNTEAFF.

Many counts were recorded for this clonotype. CDR3 in amino acids: CAISESMGQGPEQYF. Here the CDR3 DNA reads TGTGCCATCAGTGAGTCTATGGGACAGGGGCCCGAGCAGTACTTC. This chain joins TRBV10-3 and TRBJ2-7; 10 nucleotides align to TRBD1. V gave up 0 bases and J gave up 6 bases; unmatched junction bases: 5. Germline V gene data show CDR1 as ENHRY and CDR2 as SYGVKD. The CDR3 extends over 15 amino acids.

This clonotype was detected only a few times. The chain uses TRBV5-5 and TRBJ1-4; 7 bases fit TRBD1. CDR1 is SGHKS and CDR2 is YYEKEE in the germline V gene (reference sequence). The V segment lost 2 bases and the J segment 6 bases; nucleotides outside the gene matches: 7. The CDR3 extends over 15 amino acids. As DNA, the CDR3 is TGTGCCAGCAGCTTCCGAGGGGGGACAGATGAAAAACTGTTTTTT. This codes for CASSFRGGTDEKLFF.

This clonotype showed up just a few times. The rearrangement links TRBV12-3 or TRBV12-4 to TRBJ1-1; no reliable D call. This CDR3 spans 13 amino acids. V was clipped by 3 bases and J by 8 bases, with 13 bases between them. The CDR3 sequence: CASSLSPIREAFF. The CDR3 DNA follows: TGTGCCAGCAGTTTGTCGCCGATCAGAGAAGCTTTCTTT.

This clonotype was seen many times. The chain has TRBV7-9 and TRBJ1-1; D not certain. This CDR3 spans 15 amino acids. The germline V gene encodes CDR1 SEHNR and CDR2 FQNEAQ (reference sequence). The germline V and J ends were trimmed by 1 base and 0 bases, with 9 bases remaining between them. CDR3 sequence reads: CASSLVGGLNTEAFF. CDR3 nucleotides: TGTGCCAGCAGCTTAGTTGGAGGATTGAACACTGAAGCTTTCTTT. Based on the CDR3 plus reference TRBV7-9 and TRBJ1-1, the full variable domain is DTGVSQNPRHKITKRGQNVTFRCDPISEHNRLYWYRQTLGQGPEFLTYFQNEAQLEKSRLLSDRFSAERPKGSFSTLEIQRTEQGDSAMYLCASSLVGGLNTEAFFGQGTRLTVV.

This clonotype was recorded a few times. J is TRBJ2-3 and V is TRBV7-2; 10 bases are a match to TRBD1. The V gene's germline CDR1 is SGHTA and CDR2 FQGNSA. Trimming at V came to 6 bases and at J to 6 bases, leaving 12 bases not matched to a gene. CDR3 length: 16 residues. CDR3 amino acids: CASRKTSGTGEDTQYF. CDR3 nucleotide sequence: TGTGCCAGCAGGAAAACAAGCGGGACAGGGGAGGATACGCAGTATTTT.

This clonotype has at least ten counts. The rearrangement joins TRBV5-1 to TRBJ1-5, with 7 bases aligning to TRBD1. There are 14 residues in the CDR3. Unmatched junction bases numbered 6, after V lost 5 bases and J lost 4 bases. Germline V gene data show CDR1 as SGHRS and CDR2 as YFSETQ. The CDR3 DNA reads as TGCGCCAGCAGTTTTGGACAGGCGAATCAGCCCCAGCATTTT. This gives the protein CASSFGQANQPQHF.

The rearrangement uses TRBV4-3 and TRBJ1-2, with 7 bases identical to TRBD1. The length of the CDR3 is 16 residues. Germline values: CDR1 LGHNA, CDR2 YSLEER. Unmatched junction bases numbered 10, after V lost 2 bases and J lost 4 bases. CDR3 amino acids: CASSQSSPRGFYGYTF. The CDR3 coding sequence is TGCGCCAGCAGCCAAAGTAGTCCCAGGGGGTTCTATGGCTACACCTTC.